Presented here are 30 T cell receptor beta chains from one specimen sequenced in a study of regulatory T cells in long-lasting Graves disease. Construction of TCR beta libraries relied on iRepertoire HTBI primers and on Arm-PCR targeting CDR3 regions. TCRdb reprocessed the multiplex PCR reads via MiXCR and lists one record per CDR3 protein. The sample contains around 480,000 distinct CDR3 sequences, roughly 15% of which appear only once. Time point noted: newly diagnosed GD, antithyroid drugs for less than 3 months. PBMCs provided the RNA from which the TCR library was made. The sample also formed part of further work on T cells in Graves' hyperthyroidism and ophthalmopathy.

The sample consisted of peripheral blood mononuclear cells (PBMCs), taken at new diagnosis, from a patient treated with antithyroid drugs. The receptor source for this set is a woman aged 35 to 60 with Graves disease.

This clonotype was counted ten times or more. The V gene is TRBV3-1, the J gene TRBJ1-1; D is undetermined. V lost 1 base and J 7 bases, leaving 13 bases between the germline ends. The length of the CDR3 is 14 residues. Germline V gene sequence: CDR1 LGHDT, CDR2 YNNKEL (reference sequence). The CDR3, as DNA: TGTGCCAGCAGCCAAGCCCGTGGACGCGGTGAAGCTTTCTTT. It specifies CASSQARGRGEAFF.

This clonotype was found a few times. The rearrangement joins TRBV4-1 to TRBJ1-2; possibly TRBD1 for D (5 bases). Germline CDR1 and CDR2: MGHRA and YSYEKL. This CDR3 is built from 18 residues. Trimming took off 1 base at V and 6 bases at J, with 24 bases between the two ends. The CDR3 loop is CASSQVGGSQARKDGYTF. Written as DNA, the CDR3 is TGCGCCAGCAGCCAAGTCGGAGGGTCACAGGCGCGCAAAGATGGCTACACCTTC.

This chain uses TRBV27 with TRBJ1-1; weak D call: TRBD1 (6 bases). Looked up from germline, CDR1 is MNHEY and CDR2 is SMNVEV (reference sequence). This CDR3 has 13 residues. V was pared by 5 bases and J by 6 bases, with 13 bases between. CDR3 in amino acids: CASSSLQGSEAFF. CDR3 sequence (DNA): TGTGCCAGCAGTAGCTTACAGGGCTCTGAAGCTTTCTTT.

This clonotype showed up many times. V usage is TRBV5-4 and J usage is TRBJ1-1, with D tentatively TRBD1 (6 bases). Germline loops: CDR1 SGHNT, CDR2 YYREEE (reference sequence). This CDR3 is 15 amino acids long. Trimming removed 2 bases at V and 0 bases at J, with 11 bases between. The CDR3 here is CASSLTRDMNTEAFF. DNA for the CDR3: TGTGCCAGCAGCTTAACGAGGGACATGAACACTGAAGCTTTCTTT.

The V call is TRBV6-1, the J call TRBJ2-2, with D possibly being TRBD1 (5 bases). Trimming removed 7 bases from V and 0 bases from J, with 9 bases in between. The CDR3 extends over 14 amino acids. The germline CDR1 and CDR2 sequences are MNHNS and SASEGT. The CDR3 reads CASKKGPNTGELFF. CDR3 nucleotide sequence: TGTGCCAGCAAAAAGGGGCCGAACACCGGGGAGCTGTTTTTT.

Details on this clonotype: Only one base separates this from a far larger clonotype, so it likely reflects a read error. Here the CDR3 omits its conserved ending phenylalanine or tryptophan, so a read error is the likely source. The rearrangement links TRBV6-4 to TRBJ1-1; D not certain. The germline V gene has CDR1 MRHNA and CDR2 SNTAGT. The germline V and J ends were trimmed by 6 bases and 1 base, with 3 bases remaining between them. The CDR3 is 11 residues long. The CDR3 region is CASRENTEAFL. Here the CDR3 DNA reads TGTGCCAGCAGGGAGAACACTGAAGCTTTCCTT.

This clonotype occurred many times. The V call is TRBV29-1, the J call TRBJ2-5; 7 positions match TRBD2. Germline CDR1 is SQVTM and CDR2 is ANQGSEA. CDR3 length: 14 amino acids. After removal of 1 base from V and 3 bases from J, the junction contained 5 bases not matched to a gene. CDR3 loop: CSVEGPSGEETQYF. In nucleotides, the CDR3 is TGCAGCGTTGAAGGTCCCAGCGGGGAAGAGACCCAGTACTTC.

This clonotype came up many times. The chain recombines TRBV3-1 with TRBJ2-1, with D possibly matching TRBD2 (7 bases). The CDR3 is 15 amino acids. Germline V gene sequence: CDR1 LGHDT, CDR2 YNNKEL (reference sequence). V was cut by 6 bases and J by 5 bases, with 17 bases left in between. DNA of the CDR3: TGTGCCAGCAGTTTAAGGGGGGGGCGCAACAATGAGCAGTTCTTC. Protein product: CASSLRGGRNNEQFF.

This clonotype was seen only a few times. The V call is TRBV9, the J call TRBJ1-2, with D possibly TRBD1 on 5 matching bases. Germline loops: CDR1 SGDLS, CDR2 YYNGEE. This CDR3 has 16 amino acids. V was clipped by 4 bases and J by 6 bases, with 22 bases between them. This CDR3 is CASSIYRDGLGNGYTF. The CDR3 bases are TGTGCCAGCAGCATCTACCGGGACGGTCTAGGGAATGGCTACACCTTC.

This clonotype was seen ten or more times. CDR3 DNA: TGTGCCAGCAGTGACAGGGTTAGTCAGCCCCAGCATTTT. Its translation is CASSDRVSQPQHF. The chain couples TRBV28 to TRBJ1-5; TRBD1 matches at 7 bases. The junction had 4 bases not matched to a gene; V was cut back by 5 bases and J by 6 bases. The germline CDR1 and CDR2 sequences are MDHEN and SYDVKM. This CDR3 has 13 amino acids.

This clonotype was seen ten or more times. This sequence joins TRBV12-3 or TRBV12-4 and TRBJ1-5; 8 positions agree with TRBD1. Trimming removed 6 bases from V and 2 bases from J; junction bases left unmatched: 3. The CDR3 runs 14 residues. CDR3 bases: TGTGCCAGCAGCCCGACAGGGGGCAATCAGCCCCAGCATTTT. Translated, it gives CASSPTGGNQPQHF.

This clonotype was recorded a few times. The CDR3: CASSIGVFEQFF. In DNA form, the CDR3 reads TGTGCCAGTAGTATAGGAGTATTTGAGCAGTTCTTC. The V and J genes are TRBV19 and TRBJ2-1; D is ambiguous. The germline CDR1 and CDR2 sequences are LNHDA and SQIVND (reference sequence). V was shortened by 1 base and J by 9 bases, with 7 bases between the two germline ends. CDR3 length: 12 amino acids.

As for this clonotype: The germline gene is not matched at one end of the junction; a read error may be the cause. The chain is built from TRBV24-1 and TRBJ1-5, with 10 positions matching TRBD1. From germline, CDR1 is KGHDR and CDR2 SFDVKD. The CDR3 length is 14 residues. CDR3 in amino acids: CATRDRGLREPQHF. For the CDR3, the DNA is TGCGCCACCAGAGACAGGGGGCTCAGGGAGCCCCAGCATTTT.

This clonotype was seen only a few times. The CDR3 DNA sequence: TGTGCCAGCAGTCTCCCATCGAGTAGCGGGGGTGAGACCCAGTACTTC. As protein: CASSLPSSSGGETQYF. This chain connects TRBV12-3 or TRBV12-4 to TRBJ2-5, with 9 nucleotides matching TRBD2. V gave up 5 bases and J gave up 5 bases; unmatched junction bases: 12. The CDR3 loop spans 16 amino acids.

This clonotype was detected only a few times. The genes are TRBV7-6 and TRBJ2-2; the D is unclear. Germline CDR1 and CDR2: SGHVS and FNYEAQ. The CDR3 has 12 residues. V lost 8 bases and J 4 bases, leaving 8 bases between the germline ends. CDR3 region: CASHRITGELFF. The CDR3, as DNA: TGTGCCAGCCATAGGATCACCGGGGAGCTGTTTTTT.

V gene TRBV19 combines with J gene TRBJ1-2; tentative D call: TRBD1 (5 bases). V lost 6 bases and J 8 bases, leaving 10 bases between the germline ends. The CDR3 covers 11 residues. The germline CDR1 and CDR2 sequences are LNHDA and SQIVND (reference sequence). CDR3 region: CASREGPGYTF. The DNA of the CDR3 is TGTGCCAGTAGGGAGGGGCCCGGCTACACCTTC.

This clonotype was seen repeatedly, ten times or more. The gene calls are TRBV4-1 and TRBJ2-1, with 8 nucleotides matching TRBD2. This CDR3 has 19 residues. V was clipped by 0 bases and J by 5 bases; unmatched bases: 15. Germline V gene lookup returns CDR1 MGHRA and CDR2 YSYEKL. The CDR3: CASSQDSRRLAHINNEQFF. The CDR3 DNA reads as TGCGCCAGCAGCCAAGATTCTAGGCGACTAGCGCATATAAACAATGAGCAGTTCTTC.

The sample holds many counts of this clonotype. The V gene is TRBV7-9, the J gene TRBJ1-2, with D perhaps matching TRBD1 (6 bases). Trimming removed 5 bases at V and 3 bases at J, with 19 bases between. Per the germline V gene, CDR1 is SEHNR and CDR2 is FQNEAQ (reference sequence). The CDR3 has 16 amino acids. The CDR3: CASSPYRQESHYGYTF. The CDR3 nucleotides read TGTGCCAGCAGCCCATACCGACAGGAAAGTCACTATGGCTACACCTTC.

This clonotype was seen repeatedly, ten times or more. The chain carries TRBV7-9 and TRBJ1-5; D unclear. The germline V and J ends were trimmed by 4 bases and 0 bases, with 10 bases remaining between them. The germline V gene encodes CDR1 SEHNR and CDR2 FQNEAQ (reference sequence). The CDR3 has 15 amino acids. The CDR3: CASSSGPDSNQPQHF. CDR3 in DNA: TGTGCCAGCAGCTCCGGGCCCGATAGCAATCAGCCCCAGCATTTT.

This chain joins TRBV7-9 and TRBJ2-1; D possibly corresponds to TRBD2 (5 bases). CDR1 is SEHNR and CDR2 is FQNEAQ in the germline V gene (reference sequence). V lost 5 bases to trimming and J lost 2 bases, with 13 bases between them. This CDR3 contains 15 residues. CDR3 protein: CASSPKGSAYNEQFF. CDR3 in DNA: TGTGCCAGCAGCCCAAAGGGTAGCGCCTACAATGAGCAGTTCTTC.

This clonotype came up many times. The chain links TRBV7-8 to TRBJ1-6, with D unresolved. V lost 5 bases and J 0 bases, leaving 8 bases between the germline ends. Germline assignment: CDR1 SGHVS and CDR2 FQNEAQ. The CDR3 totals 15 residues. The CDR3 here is CASSDGSSYNSPLHF. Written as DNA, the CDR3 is TGTGCCAGCAGCGACGGGAGCTCCTATAATTCACCCCTCCACTTT.

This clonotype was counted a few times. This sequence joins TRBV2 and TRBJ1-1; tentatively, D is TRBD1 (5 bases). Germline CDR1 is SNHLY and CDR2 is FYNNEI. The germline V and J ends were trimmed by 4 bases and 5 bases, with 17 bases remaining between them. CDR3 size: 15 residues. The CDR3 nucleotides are TGTGCCAGCAGTGCGCTTAGTGGGGCGCGGACTGAAGCTTTCTTT. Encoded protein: CASSALSGARTEAFF.

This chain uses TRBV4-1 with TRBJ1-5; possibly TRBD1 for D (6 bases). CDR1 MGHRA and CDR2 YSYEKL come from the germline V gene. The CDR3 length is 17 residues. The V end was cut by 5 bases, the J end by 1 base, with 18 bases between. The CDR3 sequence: CASSALDSMVSNQPQHF. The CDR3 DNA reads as TGCGCCAGCAGCGCACTGGACAGCATGGTAAGCAATCAGCCCCAGCATTTT.

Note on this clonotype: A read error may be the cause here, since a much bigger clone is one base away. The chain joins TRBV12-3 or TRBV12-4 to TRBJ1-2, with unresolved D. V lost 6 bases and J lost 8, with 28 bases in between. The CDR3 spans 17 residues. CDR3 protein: CASSPAKDFYPIIGYTF. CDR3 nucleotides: TGTGCCAGCAGCCCCGCCAAGGATTTTTACCCTATCATCGGCTACACCTTC.

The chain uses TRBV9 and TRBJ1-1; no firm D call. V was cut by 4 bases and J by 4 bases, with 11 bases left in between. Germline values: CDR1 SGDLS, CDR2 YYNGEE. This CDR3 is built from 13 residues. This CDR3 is CASSPTLVTEAFF. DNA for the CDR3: TGTGCCAGCAGCCCCACCTTAGTCACTGAAGCTTTCTTT.

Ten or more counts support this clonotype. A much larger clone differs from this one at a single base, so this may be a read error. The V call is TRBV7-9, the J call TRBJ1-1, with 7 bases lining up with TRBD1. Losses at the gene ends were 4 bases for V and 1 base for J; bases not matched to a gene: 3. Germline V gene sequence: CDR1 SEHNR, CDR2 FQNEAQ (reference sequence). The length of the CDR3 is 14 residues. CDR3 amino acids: CASSSGTENTEAFF. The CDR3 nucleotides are TGTGCCAGCAGCTCCGGGACAGAGAACACTGAAGCTTTCTTT.

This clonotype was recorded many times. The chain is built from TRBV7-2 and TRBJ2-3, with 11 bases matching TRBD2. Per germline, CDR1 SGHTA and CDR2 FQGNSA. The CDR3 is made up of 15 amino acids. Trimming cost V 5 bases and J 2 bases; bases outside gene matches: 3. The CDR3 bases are TGTGCCAGCAGCCGGACTAGCGGGTTCACAGATACGCAGTATTTT. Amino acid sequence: CASSRTSGFTDTQYF.

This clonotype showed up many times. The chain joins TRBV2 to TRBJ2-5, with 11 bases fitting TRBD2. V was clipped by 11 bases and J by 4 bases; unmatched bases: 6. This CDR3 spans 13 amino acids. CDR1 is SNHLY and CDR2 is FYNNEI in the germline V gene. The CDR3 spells CAGQGLAGETQYF. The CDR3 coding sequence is TGTGCCGGCCAAGGACTAGCGGGAGAGACCCAGTACTTC.

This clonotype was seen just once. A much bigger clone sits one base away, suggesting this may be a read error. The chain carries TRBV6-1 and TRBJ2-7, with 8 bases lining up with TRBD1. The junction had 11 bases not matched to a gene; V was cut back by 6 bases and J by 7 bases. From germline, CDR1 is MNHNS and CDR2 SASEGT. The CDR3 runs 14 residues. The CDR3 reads CASRPTGVLREQYF. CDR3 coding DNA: TGTGCCAGCAGACCGACAGGGGTCCTTCGGGAGCAGTACTTC.

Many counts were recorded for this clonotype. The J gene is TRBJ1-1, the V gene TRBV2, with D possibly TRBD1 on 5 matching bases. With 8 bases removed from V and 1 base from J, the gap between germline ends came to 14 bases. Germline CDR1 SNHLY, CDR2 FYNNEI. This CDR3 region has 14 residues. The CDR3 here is CASRLAGTNTEAFF. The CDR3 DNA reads TGTGCCAGCCGGTTGGCAGGGACGAACACTGAAGCTTTCTTT.